What follows are 18 T cell receptor beta chains derived from one specimen sequenced in a study of cytomegalovirus exposure and HLA in healthy donors. Produced via immunoSEQ multiplex PCR; TCRdb's table is partial and in-frame only. The sample has roughly 330,000 clones; about 90% are singletons. The specimen sequenced was PBMCs. These receptors came from a young woman in good health and CMV-seropositive.

The V and J genes are TRBV6-6 and TRBJ1-4; no clear D gene. V was cut by 8 bases and J by 0 bases, with 4 bases left in between. Looked up from germline, CDR1 is MNHNY and CDR2 is SVGAGI (reference sequence). CDR3 length: 12 amino acids. The CDR3 region is CASSTTNEKLFF. In nucleotides, the CDR3 is TGTGCCAGCTCGACAACTAATGAAAAACTGTTTTTT.

J is TRBJ2-5 and V is TRBV28; 7 bases are a match to TRBD1. The CDR3 length is 15 residues. In germline, CDR1 is MDHEN, CDR2 SYDVKM. The V and J ends lost 2 bases and 1 base, in that order; junction bases with no gene match: 4. CDR3 in amino acids: CASSLEGQPQETQYF. In DNA, the CDR3 is TGTGCCAGCAGTTTAGAGGGACAGCCCCAAGAGACCCAGTACTTC.

The chain couples TRBV28 to TRBJ2-7; possible D gene TRBD1, 6 bases. Trimming removed 3 bases from V and 4 bases from J, with 10 bases in between. This CDR3 spans 13 amino acids. CDR1 and CDR2 from the germline V gene are MDHEN and SYDVKM. CDR3 DNA sequence: TGTGCCAGCAGTTTTGGGGGCTTGTACGAGCAGTACTTC. Amino acids: CASSFGGLYEQYF. The whole variable domain, filled in from reference TRBV28 and TRBJ2-7, reads DVKVTQSSRYLVKRTGEKVFLECVQDMDHENMFWYRQDPGLGLRLIYFSYDVKMKEKGDIPEGYSVSREKKERFSLILESASTNQTSMYLCASSFGGLYEQYFGPGTRLTVT.

The V and J genes are TRBV6-5 and TRBJ2-3; TRBD1 matches at 8 bases. There are 16 residues in the CDR3. V trimming: 1 base; J trimming: 6 bases; junction bases outside the gene matches: 9. Germline values: CDR1 MNHEY, CDR2 SVGAGI. CDR3 loop: CASSYFLDRVGDTQYF. The CDR3 region has the DNA TGTGCCAGCAGTTACTTCCTGGACAGGGTAGGGGATACGCAGTATTTT.

The chain joins TRBV11-3 to TRBJ1-6; D uncertain. CDR1 and CDR2 (germline): SGHNT, YENEEA. V lost 2 bases and J 5 bases, leaving 7 bases between the germline ends. The CDR3 totals 14 residues. CDR3 sequence reads: CASSLTPNNSPLHF. The DNA for the CDR3 is TGTGCCAGCAGCTTAACACCTAATAATTCACCCCTCCACTTT.

This chain links TRBV9 with TRBJ2-6; D is perhaps TRBD2 (6 bases). CDR1 and CDR2 (germline): SGDLS, YYNGEE. The ends were cut back, 0 bases at V and 2 bases at J, with 9 bases in the middle. The CDR3 length is 16 residues. DNA for the CDR3: TGTGCCAGCAGCGTAGGAGGAGGGGCTGGGGCCAACGTCCTGACTTTC. Protein: CASSVGGGAGANVLTF. The entire variable domain, with the rest obtained from reference TRBV9 and TRBJ2-6, is as follows: DSGVTQTPKHLITATGQRVTLRCSPRSGDLSVYWYQQSLDQGLQFLIQYYNGEERAKGNILERFSAQQFPDLHSELNLSSLELGDSALYFCASSVGGGAGANVLTFGAGSRLTVL.

This clone has more than one count but fewer than ten. The chain employs TRBV4-1 and TRBJ1-2; possibly TRBD1 for D (6 bases). This CDR3 contains 16 residues. The germline V and J ends were trimmed by 0 bases and 0 bases, with 11 bases remaining between them. The germline V gene encodes CDR1 MGHRA and CDR2 YSYEKL. In DNA form, the CDR3 reads TGCGCCAGCAGCCAAGATTCCGGGGGCGCTAACTATGGCTACACCTTC. This encodes CASSQDSGGANYGYTF.

This clone has only a few counts. V is TRBV6-5 and J is TRBJ1-2; the match to TRBD1 covers 8 bases. This CDR3 contains 16 residues. V was pared by 0 bases and J by 0 bases, with 3 bases of the junction left unmatched. Germline V lookup: CDR1 MNHEY, CDR2 SVGAGI. The CDR3 region has the DNA TGTGCCAGCAGTTACTCAGCGACAGGGGCTAACTATGGCTACACCTTC. This translates into CASSYSATGANYGYTF.

This chain uses TRBV11-2 with TRBJ2-7, with D possibly matching TRBD1 (6 bases). Germline assignment: CDR1 SGHAT and CDR2 FQNNGV. The CDR3 length is 16 residues. The germline V and J ends were trimmed by 1 base and 5 bases, with 18 bases remaining between them. The CDR3 DNA follows: TGTGCCAGCAGCTTAGGGGCCCTACAGGGTAGAGACGAGCAGTACTTC. Its protein product is CASSLGALQGRDEQYF.

The genes are TRBV29-1 and TRBJ1-1, with TRBD1 matching 7 bases. Trimming at V came to 8 bases and at J to 1 base, leaving 4 bases not matched to a gene. The germline V gene encodes CDR1 SQVTM and CDR2 ANQGSEA. CDR3 size: 12 residues. Here the CDR3 DNA reads TGCAGCTACCGACAGGGGAACACTGAAGCTTTCTTT. It yields the protein CSYRQGNTEAFF. The full variable domain, its missing parts supplied by reference TRBV29-1 and TRBJ1-1, is SAVISQKPSRDICQRGTSLTIQCQVDSQVTMMFWYRQQPGQSLTLIATANQGSEATYESGFVIDKFPISRPNLTFSTLTVSNMSPEDSSIYLCSYRQGNTEAFFGQGTRLTVV.

The V call is TRBV5-6, the J call TRBJ1-1; 7 bases match TRBD1. Germline V gene sequence: CDR1 SGHDT, CDR2 YYEEEE. The ends lost 3 bases at V and 1 base at J; junction bases unmatched: 9. The CDR3 sequence is 16 residues long. The CDR3: CASSWDSIKANTEAFF. DNA of the CDR3: TGTGCCAGCAGCTGGGACAGCATTAAGGCGAACACTGAAGCTTTCTTT.

This chain joins TRBV19 and TRBJ2-3; a weak D match, TRBD1 (5 bases). CDR3 size: 15 residues. Trimming removed 10 bases from V and 3 bases from J, with 20 bases in between. CDR1 LNHDA and CDR2 SQIVND come from the germline V gene (reference sequence). The CDR3 loop is CATKGNGALTDTQYF. In nucleotides, the CDR3 is TGTGCCACGAAGGGGAACGGAGCGTTGACAGATACGCAGTATTTT.

The J gene is TRBJ2-1, the V gene TRBV10-3, with 14 bases matching TRBD2. CDR3 length equals 15 residues. Trimming at V came to 6 bases and at J to 5 bases, leaving 3 bases not matched to a gene. From germline, CDR1 is ENHRY and CDR2 SYGVKD. The CDR3 region is CAIRTSGGDNNEQFF. The CDR3 bases are TGTGCCATCAGGACTAGCGGGGGGGATAACAATGAGCAGTTCTTC.

The V and J genes are TRBV18 and TRBJ1-2; D is perhaps TRBD1 (5 bases). The CDR3 spans 15 residues. The germline gives CDR1 KGHSH, CDR2 LQKENI. The V end lost 1 base, the J end lost 2 bases, and 11 bases lay between the germline ends. CDR3 DNA: TGTGCCAGCTCACCACGGGGGGTGCGAAACTATGGCTACACCTTC. Amino acids: CASSPRGVRNYGYTF.

This clone has a single count. The chain recombines TRBV5-4 with TRBJ1-2, with a possible D match to TRBD1 (5 bases). Germline V gives CDR1 SGHNT, CDR2 YYREEE (reference sequence). V lost 0 bases, J lost 0 bases, and 9 bases lay in between. The CDR3 length is 15 residues. The CDR3: CASSLVGAANYGYTF. CDR3 in DNA: TGTGCCAGCAGCTTGGTAGGGGCCGCTAACTATGGCTACACCTTC.

The V call is TRBV19, the J call TRBJ2-7; 8 nucleotides align to TRBD2. V dropped 5 bases and J dropped 4; count of bases not matched to a gene: 4. Per the germline V gene, CDR1 is LNHDA and CDR2 is SQIVND (reference sequence). There are 13 residues in the CDR3. The CDR3, as DNA: TGTGCCAGTAGTTCGCCGGGGGGGTACGAGCAGTACTTC. Amino acids: CASSSPGGYEQYF. Drawing the rest from reference TRBV19 and TRBJ2-7, the complete variable domain is DGGITQSPKYLFRKEGQNVTLSCEQNLNHDAMYWYRQDPGQGLRLIYYSQIVNDFQKGDIAEGYSVSREKKESFPLTVTSAQKNPTAFYLCASSSPGGYEQYFGPGTRLTVT.

This clone was detected a few times. The J gene is TRBJ2-7, the V gene TRBV19; 8 nucleotides match TRBD2. The V gene end was trimmed by 5 bases and the J gene end by 2 bases; junction bases not matched to a gene: 5. CDR1 and CDR2 from the germline V gene are LNHDA and SQIVND (reference sequence). This CDR3 region has 14 residues. CDR3 DNA sequence: TGTGCCAGTAGTGCCGTAGCGGGACCCTACGAGCAGTACTTC. Translating gives CASSAVAGPYEQYF.

This chain uses TRBV13 with TRBJ1-1; D possibly corresponds to TRBD1 (6 bases). The CDR3 covers 15 residues. CDR1 PRHDT and CDR2 FYEKMQ come from the germline V gene (reference sequence). The V end was cut by 3 bases, the J end by 0 bases, with 11 bases between. This CDR3 reads CASSLEGGLNTEAFF. The CDR3 DNA is TGTGCCAGCAGCTTGGAGGGGGGATTGAACACTGAAGCTTTCTTT.